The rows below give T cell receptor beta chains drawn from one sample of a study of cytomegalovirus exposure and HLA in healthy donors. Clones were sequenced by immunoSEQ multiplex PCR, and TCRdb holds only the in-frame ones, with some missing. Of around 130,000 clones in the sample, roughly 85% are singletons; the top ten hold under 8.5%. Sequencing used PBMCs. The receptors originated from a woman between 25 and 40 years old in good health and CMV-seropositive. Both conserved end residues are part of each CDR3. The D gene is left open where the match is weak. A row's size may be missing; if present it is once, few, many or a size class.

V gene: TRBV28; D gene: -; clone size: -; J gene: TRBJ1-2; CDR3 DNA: TGTGCCAGCAGTTTGCCCCTCGGTCAAGGCTACACCTTC; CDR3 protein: CASSLPLGQGYTF
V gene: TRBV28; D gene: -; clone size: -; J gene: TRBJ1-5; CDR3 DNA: TGTGCCAGCAGGGTCGCGGGGAAACAGCCCCAGCATTTT; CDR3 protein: CASRVAGKQPQHF
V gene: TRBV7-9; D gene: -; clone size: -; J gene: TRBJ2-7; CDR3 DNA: TGTGCCAGCAGCTCTCAGGGCTACGAGCAGTACTTC; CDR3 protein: CASSSQGYEQYF
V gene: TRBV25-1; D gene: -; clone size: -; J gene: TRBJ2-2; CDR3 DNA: TGTGCCGGCAGTGAACGGGAAGAGTTCACCGGGGAGCTGTTTTTT; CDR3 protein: CAGSEREEFTGELFF
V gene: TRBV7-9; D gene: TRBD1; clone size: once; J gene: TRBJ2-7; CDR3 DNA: TGCGCCAGCAGCCCCAGTGGACAGGGGGTTCCCTACGAGCAGTACTTC; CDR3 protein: CASSPSGQGVPYEQYF
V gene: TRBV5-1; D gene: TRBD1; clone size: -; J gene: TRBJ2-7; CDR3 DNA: TGCGCCAGCAGCTATGGTAGACAGGGGAGAGGCGAGCAGTACTTC; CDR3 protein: CASSYGRQGRGEQYF
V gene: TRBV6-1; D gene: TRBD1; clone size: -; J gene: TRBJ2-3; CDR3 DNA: TGTGCCAGCAGTGAAAGGGGGCGGAGCACAGATACGCAGTATTTT; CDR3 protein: CASSERGRSTDTQYF
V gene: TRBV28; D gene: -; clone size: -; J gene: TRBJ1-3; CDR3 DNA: TGTGCCAGCACTGGACCCGGGACTGCTGGAAACACCATATATTTT; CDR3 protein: CASTGPGTAGNTIYF
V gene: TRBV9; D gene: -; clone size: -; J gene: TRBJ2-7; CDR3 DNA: TGTGCCAGCAGCGGCTTCCGGGACTCTCCCTACGAGCAGTACTTC; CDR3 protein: CASSGFRDSPYEQYF
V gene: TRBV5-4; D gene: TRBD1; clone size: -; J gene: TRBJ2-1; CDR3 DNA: TGTGCCAGCAGCTTGGAGACAGGGAAGCAGTTCTTC; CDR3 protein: CASSLETGKQFF
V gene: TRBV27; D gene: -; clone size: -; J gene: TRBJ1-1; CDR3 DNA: TGTGCCAGCAGTTTATTGGGGACTCAAGGTGGGAACACTGAAGCTTTCTTT; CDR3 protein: CASSLLGTQGGNTEAFF
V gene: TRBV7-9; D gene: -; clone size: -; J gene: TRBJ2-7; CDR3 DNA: TGTGCCAGCAGCTTAGCGGTTTCCTACGAGCAGTACTTC; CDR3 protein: CASSLAVSYEQYF
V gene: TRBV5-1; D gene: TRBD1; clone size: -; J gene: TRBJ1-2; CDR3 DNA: TGCGCCAGCAGCCCTGGGACAGGGGGCAAGAATGGCTACACCTTC; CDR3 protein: CASSPGTGGKNGYTF
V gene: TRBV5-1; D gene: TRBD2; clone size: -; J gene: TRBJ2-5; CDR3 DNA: TGCGCCAGCAGCTTCCAGAGGGGGACTAGGGGAGAGACCCAGTACTTC; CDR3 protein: CASSFQRGTRGETQYF
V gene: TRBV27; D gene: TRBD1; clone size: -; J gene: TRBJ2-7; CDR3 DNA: TGTGCCAGCAGTCCAACAGGGGGTACGGTCTACGAGCAGTACTTC; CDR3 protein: CASSPTGGTVYEQYF
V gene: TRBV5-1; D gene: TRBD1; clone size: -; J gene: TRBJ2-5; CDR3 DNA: TGCGCCAGCAGCTTGGCCAAAGGCAGGGGGCGAGAGACCCAGTACTTC; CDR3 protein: CASSLAKGRGRETQYF
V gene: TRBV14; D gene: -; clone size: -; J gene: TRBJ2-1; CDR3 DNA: TGTGCCAGCAGTCGGGGGACAGTATACAATGAGCAGTTCTTC; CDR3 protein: CASSRGTVYNEQFF
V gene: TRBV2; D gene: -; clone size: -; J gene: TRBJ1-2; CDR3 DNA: TGTGCCAGCAGTGAAGGGACAGTCGGTGCCTTC; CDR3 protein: CASSEGTVGAF
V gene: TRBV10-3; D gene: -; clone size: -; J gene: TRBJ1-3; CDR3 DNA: TGTGCCATCTCTTCTTTAGACAGTCCATCTGGAAACACCATATATTTT; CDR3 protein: CAISSLDSPSGNTIYF
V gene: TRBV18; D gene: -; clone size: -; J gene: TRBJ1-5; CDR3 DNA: TGTGCCAGCTCAGTGACGGGTTCCAATCAGCCCCAGCATTTT; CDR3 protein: CASSVTGSNQPQHF
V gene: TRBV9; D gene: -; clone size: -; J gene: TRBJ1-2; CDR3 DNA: TGTGCCAGCAGCGTAGTGGCGGACAGTGGCTACACCTTC; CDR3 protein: CASSVVADSGYTF
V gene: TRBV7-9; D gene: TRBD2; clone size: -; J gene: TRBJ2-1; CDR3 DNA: TGTGCCAGCAGCCCGGAGGTGGTGGGAGGGTCCTACAATGAGCAGTTCTTC; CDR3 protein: CASSPEVVGGSYNEQFF
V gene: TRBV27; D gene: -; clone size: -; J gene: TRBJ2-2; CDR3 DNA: TGTGCCAGCAGTTTAGTACGGACCGGGGAGCTGTTTTTT; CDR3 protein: CASSLVRTGELFF
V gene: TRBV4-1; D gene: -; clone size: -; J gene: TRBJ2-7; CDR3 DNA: TGCGCCAGCAGCCCCAACGGAGAGAGCTCCTACGAGCAGTACTTC; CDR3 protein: CASSPNGESSYEQYF
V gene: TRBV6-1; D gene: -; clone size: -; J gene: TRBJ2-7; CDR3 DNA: TGTGCCAGCAGTGTCTTAGGAGCGGGCTACGAGCAGTACTTC; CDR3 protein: CASSVLGAGYEQYF
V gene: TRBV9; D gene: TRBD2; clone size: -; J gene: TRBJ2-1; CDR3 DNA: TGTGCCAGCAGTAAAACGGGGGGGAGCAATGAGCAGTTCTTC; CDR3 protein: CASSKTGGSNEQFF
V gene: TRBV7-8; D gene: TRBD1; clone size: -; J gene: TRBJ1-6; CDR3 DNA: TGTGCCAGCAACAACAGGGGGTTGTCCTATAATTCACCCCTCCACTTT; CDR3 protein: CASNNRGLSYNSPLHF
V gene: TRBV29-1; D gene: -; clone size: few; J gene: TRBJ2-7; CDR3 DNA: TGCAGCGTTGAGTTGCTAGCGCGCGGGGAGCAGTACTTC; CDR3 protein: CSVELLARGEQYF
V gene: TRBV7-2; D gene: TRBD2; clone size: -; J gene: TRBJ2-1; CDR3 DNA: TGTGCCAGCAGCTTCCGGGAGGATGAGCAGTTCTTC; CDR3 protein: CASSFREDEQFF
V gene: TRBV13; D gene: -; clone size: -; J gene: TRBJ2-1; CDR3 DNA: TGTGCCAGCAGCTCCGACCTAGTTCCCTACAATGAGCAGTTCTTC; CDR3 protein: CASSSDLVPYNEQFF
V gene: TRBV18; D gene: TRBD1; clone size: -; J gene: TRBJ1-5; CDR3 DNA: TGTGCCAGCTCACCAAGCTCTGGTTCCGCTGAGGGGGCTTCCCATAGCAATCAGCCCCAGCATTTT; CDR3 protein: CASSPSSGSAEGASHSNQPQHF
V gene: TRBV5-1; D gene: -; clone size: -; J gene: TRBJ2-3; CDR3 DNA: TGCGCCAGCAGCTTGTCCCGGGAGAGTAGGACAGATACGCAGTATTTT; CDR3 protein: CASSLSRESRTDTQYF
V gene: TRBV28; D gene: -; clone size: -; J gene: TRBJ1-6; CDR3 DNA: TGTGCCAGCAGTTTACACAGTAATTCACCCCTCCACTTT; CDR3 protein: CASSLHSNSPLHF
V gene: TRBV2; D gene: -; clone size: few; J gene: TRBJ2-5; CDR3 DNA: TGTGCCAGCAACAGGGTCGAGGGGGAGACCCAGTACTTC; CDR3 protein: CASNRVEGETQYF
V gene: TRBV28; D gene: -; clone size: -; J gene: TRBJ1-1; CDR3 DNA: TGTGCCAGCACCATCTACAGGGCCACTGAAGCTTTCTTT; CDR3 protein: CASTIYRATEAFF
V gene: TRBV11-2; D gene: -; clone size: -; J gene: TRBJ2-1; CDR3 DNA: TGTGCCAGCAGCCCTACCTACAATGAGCAGTTCTTC; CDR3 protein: CASSPTYNEQFF